The clone carrying this T cell receptor beta chain was counted a single time. Its matching antigen is unknown. This CDR3 is built from 15 residues. Germline V gene sequence: CDR1 SEHNR, CDR2 FQNEAQ (reference sequence). V shed 3 bases and J 2 bases; nucleotides not matched to a gene: 6. The RNA, about 0.5 to 1 ug, was put through reverse transcription using random hexamers. By means of immunoSEQ multiplex PCR, TCR beta CDR3 spanning 54 Vbeta and 13 Jbeta underwent amplification. TCRdb reanalysed the immunoSEQ multiplex PCR reads using MiXCR and keeps one entry per CDR3 protein. The sample includes about 66,000 distinct CDR3 sequences, 90% to 95% seen only once; the top ten take 0.45% to 0.65%. These data belong to a study of CD8 T cells in Susac syndrome. Study-wide findings and caveats: By the study's own acknowledgment, its TCR sequencing and HLA analysis included relatively few individuals.

The sequenced target, TCR beta, came from blood CD8+ and CD4+ T cells. Negative isolation yielded the CD8+ and CD4+ T cells, while FACS enriched the TEMRA cells. The chain is built from TRBV7-9 and TRBJ2-5; 7 nucleotides align to TRBD2. Sequenced material: CD8+ T cells from PBMCs. This TCR was recovered from a human donor with multiple sclerosis. The CDR3 spells CASSFGRDYQETQYF. CDR3 DNA: TGTGCCAGCAGCTTCGGCCGGGACTATCAAGAGACCCAGTACTTC.